A single sample is the source of the 11 T cell receptor beta chains below, sequenced in a study of T-cell memory formation after mild COVID-19. One entry per CDR3 protein results from TCRdb running MiXCR on the 5' RACE reads. This table holds roughly 280,000 distinct CDR3 sequences, around 15% found once. The specimen sequenced was PBMCs or a T cell subset sorted from them (not recorded which). The receptor source for this set is a man aged 18 to 30 who had mild COVID-19 (a few samples of this study predate the infection). Cell type and time point are not known.

The rearrangement uses TRBV29-1 and TRBJ2-7, with D perhaps TRBD1 (5 bases). Germline-derived CDR1 and CDR2 are SQVTM and ANQGSEA. The CDR3 runs to 12 residues. Trimming removed 6 bases from V and 0 bases from J, with 9 bases in between. This chain's CDR3 is CSVPGSSYEQYF. The DNA for the CDR3 is TGCAGCGTCCCAGGGTCCTCCTACGAGCAGTACTTC.

This clonotype was recorded a few times. This chain links TRBV11-2 with TRBJ2-1; TRBD2 matches 12 bases. The CDR3 is made up of 16 amino acids. Unmatched junction bases numbered 6, after V lost 1 base and J lost 8 bases. The germline V gene has CDR1 SGHAT and CDR2 FQNNGV. This CDR3 reads CASSLVPSGGEDEQFF. CDR3 in DNA: TGTGCCAGCAGCTTAGTCCCTAGCGGGGGGGAGGATGAGCAGTTCTTC.

The genes are TRBV6-2 or TRBV6-3 and TRBJ2-2; 9 positions match TRBD2. J was trimmed by 2 bases and V by 6 bases; bases with no gene match: 7. Germline CDR1 and CDR2: MNHEY and SVGEGT. The CDR3 has 16 residues. CDR3 loop: CASRLAGAGNTGELFF. The CDR3 nucleotides read TGTGCCAGCAGATTAGCGGGAGCTGGAAACACCGGGGAGCTGTTTTTT.

This clonotype occurred a few times. The gene calls are TRBV7-6 and TRBJ1-4, with D tentatively TRBD1 (5 bases). Trimming left V 6 bases short and J 7 bases short, with 21 bases between. The length of the CDR3 is 16 residues. Germline CDR1 reads SGHVS; CDR2 reads FNYEAQ. CDR3 bases: TGTGCCAGCAGTTTGACAGCTGGGACCCGAGGTGAAAAACTGTTTTTT. It is translated as CASSLTAGTRGEKLFF.

This clonotype was seen many times. The chain links TRBV6-1 to TRBJ2-3; no firm D call. The CDR3 totals 12 residues. V was cut by 4 bases and J by 2 bases, with 4 bases left in between. CDR1 and CDR2 (germline): MNHNS, SASEGT. CDR3: CASSGSTDTQYF. CDR3 sequence (DNA): TGTGCCAGCAGTGGCTCCACAGATACGCAGTATTTT.

The J gene is TRBJ1-5, the V gene TRBV2; D call uncertain. CDR3 length: 14 amino acids. CDR1 and CDR2 (germline): SNHLY, FYNNEI. Trimming pared 8 bases from V and 3 bases from J, leaving 14 bases between. For the CDR3, the DNA is TGTGCCAGCCGACCGACTATGGCCAATCAGCCCCAGCATTTT. It yields the protein CASRPTMANQPQHF.

This chain uses TRBV21-1 with TRBJ2-7. TRBV21-1 is noted as a pseudogene. The CDR3 has 11 amino acids. CDR3: CASSRGGEQYV. CDR3 DNA: TGTGCCAGCAGCCGAGGTGGGGAGCAGTACGTC.

The chain combines TRBV19 with TRBJ2-1, with D perhaps TRBD1 (5 bases). Trimming removed 4 bases at V and 6 bases at J, with 10 bases between. Germline V CDR1 and CDR2: LNHDA, SQIVND (reference sequence). The CDR3 runs to 13 residues. For the CDR3, the DNA is TGTGCCAGTAGTAGCAGGGTCTTCAATGAGCAGTTCTTC. This codes for CASSSRVFNEQFF.

This clonotype appeared a few times. This chain connects TRBV6-6 to TRBJ2-5; 7 bases are shared with TRBD2. This CDR3 contains 13 residues. Germline V gene sequence: CDR1 MNHNY, CDR2 SVGAGI (reference sequence). V lost 8 bases, J lost 1 base, and 4 bases stayed unmatched. DNA for the CDR3: TGTGCCAGCGAACTAGCGAGCCAAGAGACCCAGTACTTC. This codes for CASELASQETQYF.

The V and J genes are TRBV6-1 and TRBJ1-2; TRBD1 might be the D (6 bases). Per the germline V gene, CDR1 is MNHNS and CDR2 is SASEGT. The germline V and J ends were trimmed by 4 bases and 0 bases, with 9 bases remaining between them. This CDR3 contains 14 residues. The CDR3 loop is CASSGGAANYGYTF. DNA of the CDR3: TGTGCCAGCAGTGGGGGGGCTGCTAACTATGGCTACACCTTC.

This clonotype was counted many times. The chain uses TRBV9 and TRBJ1-5; 7 bases map to TRBD1. CDR3 length: 15 residues. After removal of 3 bases from V and 0 bases from J, the junction contained 3 bases not matched to a gene. Germline V lookup: CDR1 SGDLS, CDR2 YYNGEE. CDR3 residues: CASSEGQFSNQPQHF. The CDR3 bases are TGTGCCAGCAGCGAGGGACAGTTTAGCAATCAGCCCCAGCATTTT.